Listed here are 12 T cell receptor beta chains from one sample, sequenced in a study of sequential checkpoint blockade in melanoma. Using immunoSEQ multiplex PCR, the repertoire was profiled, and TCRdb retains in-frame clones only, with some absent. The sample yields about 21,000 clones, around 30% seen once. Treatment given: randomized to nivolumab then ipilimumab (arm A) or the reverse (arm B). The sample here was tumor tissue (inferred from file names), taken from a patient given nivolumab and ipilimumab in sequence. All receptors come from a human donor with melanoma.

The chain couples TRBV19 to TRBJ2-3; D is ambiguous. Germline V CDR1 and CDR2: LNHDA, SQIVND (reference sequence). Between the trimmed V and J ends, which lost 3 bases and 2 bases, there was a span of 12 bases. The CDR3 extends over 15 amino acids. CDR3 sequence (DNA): TGTGCCAGTAGTATTAATCTTGCGGTCACAGATACGCAGTATTTT. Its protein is CASSINLAVTDTQYF.

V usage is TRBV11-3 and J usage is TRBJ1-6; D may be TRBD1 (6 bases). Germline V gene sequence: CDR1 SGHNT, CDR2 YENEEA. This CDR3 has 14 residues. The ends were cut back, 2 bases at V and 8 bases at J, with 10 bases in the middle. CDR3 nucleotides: TGTGCCAGCAGCTTACTGGGGGCTTATTCACCCCTCCACTTT. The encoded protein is CASSLLGAYSPLHF.

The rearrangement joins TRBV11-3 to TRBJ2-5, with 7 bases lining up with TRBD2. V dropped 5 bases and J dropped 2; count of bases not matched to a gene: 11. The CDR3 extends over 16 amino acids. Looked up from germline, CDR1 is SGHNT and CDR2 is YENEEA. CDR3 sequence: CASSPGRAGPQETQYF. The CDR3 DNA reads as TGTGCCAGCAGCCCAGGGAGAGCGGGACCGCAAGAGACCCAGTACTTC.

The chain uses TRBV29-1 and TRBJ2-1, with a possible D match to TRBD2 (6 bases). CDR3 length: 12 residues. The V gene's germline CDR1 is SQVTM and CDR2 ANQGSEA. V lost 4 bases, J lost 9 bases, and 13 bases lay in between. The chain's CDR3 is CSVVGGLSEQFF. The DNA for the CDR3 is TGCAGCGTTGTAGGAGGGTTGAGTGAGCAGTTCTTC.

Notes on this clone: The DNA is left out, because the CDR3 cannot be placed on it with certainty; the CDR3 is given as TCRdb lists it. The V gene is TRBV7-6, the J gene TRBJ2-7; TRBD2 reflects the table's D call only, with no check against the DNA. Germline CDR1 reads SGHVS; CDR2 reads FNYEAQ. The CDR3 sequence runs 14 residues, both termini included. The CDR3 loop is CASSLEGGVAGGIF.

CDR3 nucleotide sequence: TGTGCCAGCAGCCCCAGACACACATCCTACGAGCAGTACTTC. Encoded protein: CASSPRHTSYEQYF. The rearrangement links TRBV9 to TRBJ2-7; D is unresolved. Germline V gene sequence: CDR1 SGDLS, CDR2 YYNGEE. This CDR3 spans 14 amino acids. V lost 4 bases and J 1 base, leaving 12 bases between the germline ends.

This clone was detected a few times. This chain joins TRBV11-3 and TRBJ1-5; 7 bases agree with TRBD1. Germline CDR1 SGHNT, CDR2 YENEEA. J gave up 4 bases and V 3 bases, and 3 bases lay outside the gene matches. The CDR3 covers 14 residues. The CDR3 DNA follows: TGTGCCAGCAGCTTTTCGACAGGGAATCAGCCCCAGCATTTT. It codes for CASSFSTGNQPQHF.

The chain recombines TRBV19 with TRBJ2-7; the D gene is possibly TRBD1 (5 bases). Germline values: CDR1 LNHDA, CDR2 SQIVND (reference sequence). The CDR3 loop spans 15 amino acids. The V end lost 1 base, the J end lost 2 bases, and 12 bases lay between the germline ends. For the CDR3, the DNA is TGTGCCAGTAGTATAGCGGCAGGGCCCCCCTACGAGCAGTACTTC. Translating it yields CASSIAAGPPYEQYF.

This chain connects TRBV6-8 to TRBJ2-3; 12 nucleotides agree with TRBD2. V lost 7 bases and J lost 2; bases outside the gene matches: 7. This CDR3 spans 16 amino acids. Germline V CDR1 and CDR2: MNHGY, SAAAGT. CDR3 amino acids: CASMRLAGGFTDTQYF. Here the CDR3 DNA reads TGTGCCAGCATGAGGCTAGCGGGAGGGTTCACAGATACGCAGTATTTT.

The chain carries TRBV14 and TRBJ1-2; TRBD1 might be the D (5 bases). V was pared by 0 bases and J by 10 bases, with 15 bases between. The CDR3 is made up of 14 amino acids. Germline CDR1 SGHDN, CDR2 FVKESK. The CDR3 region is CASSQDMGRSPYTF. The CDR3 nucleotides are TGTGCCAGCAGCCAAGACATGGGGCGCAGCCCCTACACCTTC.

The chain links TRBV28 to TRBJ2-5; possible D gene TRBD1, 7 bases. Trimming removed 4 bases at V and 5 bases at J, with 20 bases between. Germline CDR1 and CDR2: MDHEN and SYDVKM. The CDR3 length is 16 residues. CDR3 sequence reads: CASSSQTPGGSETQYF. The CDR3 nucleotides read TGTGCCAGCAGTTCTCAAACCCCAGGGGGGTCCGAGACCCAGTACTTC.

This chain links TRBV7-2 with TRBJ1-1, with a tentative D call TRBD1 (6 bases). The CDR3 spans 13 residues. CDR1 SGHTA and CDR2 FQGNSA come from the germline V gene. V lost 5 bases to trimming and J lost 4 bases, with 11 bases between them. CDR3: CASSPDRTTEAFF. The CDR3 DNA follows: TGTGCCAGCAGCCCTGACAGGACCACTGAAGCTTTCTTT.